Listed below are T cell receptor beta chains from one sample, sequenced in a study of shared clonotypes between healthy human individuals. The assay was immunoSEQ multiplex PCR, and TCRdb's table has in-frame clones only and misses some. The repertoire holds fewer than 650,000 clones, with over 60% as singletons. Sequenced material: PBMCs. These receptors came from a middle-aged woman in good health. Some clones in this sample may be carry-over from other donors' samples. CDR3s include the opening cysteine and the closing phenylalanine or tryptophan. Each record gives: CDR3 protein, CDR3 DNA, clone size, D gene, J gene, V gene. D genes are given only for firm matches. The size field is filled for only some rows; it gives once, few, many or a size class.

CASSEPPGREQYF	TGTGCCAGCAGTGAACCCCCTGGCAGAGAGCAGTACTTC	-	-	TRBJ2-7	TRBV2
CASSLESVPQHF	TGTGCCAGCAGTTTAGAGTCAGTCCCCCAGCATTTT	-	-	TRBJ1-5	TRBV28
CASSLLGLAATGELFF	TGCGCCAGCAGCTTGCTCGGACTAGCGGCCACCGGGGAGCTGTTTTTT	-	TRBD2	TRBJ2-2	TRBV5-1
CATEEDRGGEAFF	TGTGCCACCGAAGAAGACAGGGGAGGTGAAGCTTTCTTT	-	TRBD1	TRBJ1-1	TRBV2
CASSLVEVSSGANVLTF	TGTGCCAGCAGCTTAGTTGAGGTTAGCTCTGGGGCCAACGTCCTGACTTTC	-	-	TRBJ2-6	TRBV7-8
CASSERRGQGYF	TGTGCCAGCAGTGAAAGGCGGGGACAGGGGTACTTC	-	TRBD1	TRBJ2-5	TRBV2
CASRRLGTGGGTEAFF	TGTGCCAGCAGGCGACTCGGGACAGGGGGCGGCACTGAAGCTTTCTTT	few	TRBD1	TRBJ1-1	TRBV5-6
CAISDAGNTGELFF	TGTGCCATCAGTGATGCCGGAAACACCGGGGAGCTGTTTTTT	-	-	TRBJ2-2	TRBV10-3
CASSVGPGTGELFF	TGTGCCAGCAGCGTAGGTCCCGGGACCGGGGAGCTGTTTTTT	few	-	TRBJ2-2	TRBV9
CASSATGVYTEAFF	TGTGCCAGCAGCGCCACAGGGGTATACACTGAAGCTTTCTTT	-	TRBD1	TRBJ1-1	TRBV5-5
CASRHTGAYEQYF	TGTGCCAGCCGACACACGGGCGCCTACGAGCAGTACTTC	-	-	TRBJ2-7	TRBV19
CASSSGTGRTGELFF	TGTGCCAGCAGTTCCGGGACAGGGCGGACCGGGGAGCTGTTTTTT	-	TRBD1	TRBJ2-2	TRBV27
CASSTIGAGQGEQFF	TGTGCCAGCTCAACGATAGGTGCGGGACAGGGTGAGCAGTTCTTC	-	TRBD1	TRBJ2-1	TRBV27
CASSRAGRVYEQYF	TGCGCCAGCAGCCGTGCGGGAAGGGTCTACGAGCAGTACTTC	-	-	TRBJ2-7	TRBV5-1
CASSEINRGANEKLFF	TGTGCCAGCAGTGAAATAAACAGGGGAGCTAATGAAAAACTGTTTTTT	-	TRBD1	TRBJ1-4	TRBV6-1
CASSVALTGPYEQYF	TGTGCCAGCAGCGTGGCCCTGACAGGTCCTTACGAGCAGTACTTC	-	-	TRBJ2-7	TRBV13
CASGDILSNQPQHF	TGTGCCAGTGGGGACATTCTTAGCAATCAGCCCCAGCATTTT	-	-	TRBJ1-5	TRBV19
CASSYSFAWRNYGYTF	TGTGCCAGCAGTTACTCGTTCGCCTGGCGGAACTATGGCTACACCTTC	few	-	TRBJ1-2	TRBV6-5
CSAPVRNEQYF	TGCAGTGCTCCCGTTCGGAACGAGCAGTACTTC	-	-	TRBJ2-7	TRBV20-1
CASSLQDRGYIQYF	TGTGCCAGCAGCCTGCAGGACAGGGGGTACATTCAGTACTTC	-	-	TRBJ2-4	TRBV21-1
CASSFRRVGGSGNTIYF	TGTGCCAGCAGCTTTAGAAGAGTCGGAGGCTCTGGAAACACCATATATTTT	-	-	TRBJ1-3	TRBV7-8
CASSRRGSGSADTQYF	TGCGCCAGCAGCCGCCGGGGTAGCGGGAGTGCAGATACGCAGTATTTT	-	TRBD2	TRBJ2-3	TRBV5-1
CASSPWRNTEAFF	TGTGCCAGCAGCCCCTGGAGGAACACTGAAGCTTTCTTT	few	-	TRBJ1-1	TRBV5-4
CASSWDYGYTF	TGTGCCAGCAGTTGGGACTATGGCTACACCTTC	few	-	TRBJ1-2	TRBV28
CASSRRGYEQYF	TGTGCCAGCAGCCGGAGGGGGTACGAGCAGTACTTC	-	-	TRBJ2-7	TRBV7-9
CASSPGTSGRGEQFF	TGTGCCAGCAGCCCCGGGACTAGCGGGAGAGGTGAGCAGTTCTTC	-	TRBD2	TRBJ2-1	TRBV9
CASRQTSGSKTQYF	TGTGCCAGCAGACAAACTAGCGGGTCGAAGACCCAGTACTTC	-	TRBD2	TRBJ2-5	TRBV28
CASSESGRTEQYF	TGTGCCAGCAGTGAATCGGGACGAACCGAGCAGTACTTC	-	-	TRBJ2-7	TRBV27
CASSFSRHQETQYF	TGCGCCAGCAGCTTTAGTAGGCACCAAGAGACCCAGTACTTC	-	-	TRBJ2-5	TRBV5-1
CSVDSREGTDTQYF	TGCAGCGTTGACTCTCGGGAGGGTACAGATACGCAGTATTTT	-	TRBD2	TRBJ2-3	TRBV29-1
CASRPQGQGTEAFF	TGTGCCAGTAGGCCACAGGGGCAAGGCACTGAAGCTTTCTTT	-	TRBD1	TRBJ1-1	TRBV19
CASSQTESTDTQYF	TGTGCCAGCTCACAGACAGAGTCCACAGATACGCAGTATTTT	-	-	TRBJ2-3	TRBV18
CASSLTTGTGDYGYTF	TGCGCCAGCAGCTTGACCACCGGAACAGGCGATTATGGCTACACCTTC	-	-	TRBJ1-2	TRBV5-1
CASSSSDRYTGELFF	TGTGCCAGCAGCTCGTCAGACAGGTACACCGGGGAGCTGTTTTTT	-	-	TRBJ2-2	TRBV7-2
CASSTKRAGPGEQYF	TGTGCCAGCAGCACCAAGCGAGCGGGACCGGGGGAGCAGTACTTC	few	TRBD2	TRBJ2-7	TRBV5-4
CASARARGYGYTF	TGTGCCAGCGCCAGGGCGAGGGGTTATGGCTACACCTTC	many	-	TRBJ1-2	TRBV2
CASSLEGNYEQYF	TGCGCCAGCAGCTTAGAGGGGAACTACGAGCAGTACTTC	-	-	TRBJ2-7	TRBV5-1
CASSEGGPGLADSYEQYF	TGCGCCAGCAGTGAGGGGGGGCCGGGGCTAGCGGATTCCTACGAGCAGTACTTC	-	-	TRBJ2-7	TRBV10-2
CASSLGVSYTF	TGTGCCAGCAGCTTAGGTGTTAGCTACACCTTC	-	-	TRBJ1-2	TRBV7-9
CASSEKDRDFDGYTF	TGCGCCAGCAGTGAGAAAGACCGGGACTTCGATGGCTACACCTTC	-	-	TRBJ1-2	TRBV10-1
CASSPGLLNYGYTF	TGCGCCAGCAGCCCCGGACTGCTGAACTATGGCTACACCTTC	-	-	TRBJ1-2	TRBV5-1
CASSGQGRNEQFF	TGTGCCAGTAGCGGACAGGGAAGGAATGAGCAGTTCTTC	-	TRBD1	TRBJ2-1	TRBV19
CATSRDRQRTDTQYF	TGTGCCACCAGCAGAGATAGACAGCGCACAGATACGCAGTATTTT	-	-	TRBJ2-3	TRBV15
CASSLIGEETQYF	TGTGCCAGCAGCTTAATTGGGGAAGAGACCCAGTACTTC	-	-	TRBJ2-5	TRBV7-2
CASRRSGSRTGELFF	TGTGCCAGCAGACGCAGCGGGAGCCGGACCGGGGAGCTGTTTTTT	-	TRBD2	TRBJ2-2	TRBV7-3
CASSLGTRTGELFF	TGCGCCAGCAGCTTGGGCACACGCACCGGGGAGCTGTTTTTT	-	-	TRBJ2-2	TRBV5-1
CASSIGASGVGNNEQFF	TGTGCCAGTAGTATAGGAGCTAGCGGGGTTGGGAACAATGAGCAGTTCTTC	-	TRBD2	TRBJ2-1	TRBV19
CASSQEAMAKQFF	TGCGCCAGCAGCCAAGAGGCAATGGCGAAGCAGTTCTTC	-	-	TRBJ2-1	TRBV4-3
CASSGTSGPTHYNEQFF	TGTGCCAGCAGCGGGACTAGCGGGCCGACTCACTACAATGAGCAGTTCTTC	-	TRBD2	TRBJ2-1	TRBV9
CASRGFGLLPSYEQYF	TGTGCCAGCAGGGGGTTCGGGCTTCTACCCTCCTACGAGCAGTACTTC	-	-	TRBJ2-7	TRBV28
CASILVFQETQYF	TGTGCCAGCATTCTGGTGTTCCAAGAGACCCAGTACTTC	-	-	TRBJ2-5	TRBV2
CASRTTPGSAEAFF	TGTGCCAGCAGAACCACTCCAGGGTCGGCTGAAGCTTTCTTT	-	-	TRBJ1-1	TRBV6-4
CASSKGGRPNQETQYF	TGCGCCAGCAGCAAAGGTGGACGGCCAAACCAAGAGACCCAGTACTTC	-	-	TRBJ2-5	TRBV4-1
CASSPGRGWKYEQYF	TGTGCCAGTAGTCCAGGAAGGGGATGGAAATACGAGCAGTACTTC	-	-	TRBJ2-7	TRBV19
CASSRRDSGSSGTDTQYF	TGTGCCAGCAGCCGGCGAGATAGCGGGAGTAGTGGCACAGATACGCAGTATTTT	-	TRBD2	TRBJ2-3	TRBV7-9
CASSRTSATYEQYF	TGTGCCAGTAGTAGGACTAGCGCGACCTACGAGCAGTACTTC	-	TRBD2	TRBJ2-7	TRBV19